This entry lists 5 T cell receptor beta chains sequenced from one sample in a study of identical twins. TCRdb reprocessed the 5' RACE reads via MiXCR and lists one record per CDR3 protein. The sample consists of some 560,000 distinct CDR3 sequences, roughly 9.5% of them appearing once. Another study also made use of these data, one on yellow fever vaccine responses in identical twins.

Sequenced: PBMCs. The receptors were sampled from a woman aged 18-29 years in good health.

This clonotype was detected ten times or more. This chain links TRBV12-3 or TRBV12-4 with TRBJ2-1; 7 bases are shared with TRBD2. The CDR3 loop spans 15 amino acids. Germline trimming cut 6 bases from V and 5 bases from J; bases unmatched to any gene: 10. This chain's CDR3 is CASSLPGGKNNEQFF. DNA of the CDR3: TGTGCCAGCAGCCTCCCCGGGGGGAAGAACAATGAGCAGTTCTTC.

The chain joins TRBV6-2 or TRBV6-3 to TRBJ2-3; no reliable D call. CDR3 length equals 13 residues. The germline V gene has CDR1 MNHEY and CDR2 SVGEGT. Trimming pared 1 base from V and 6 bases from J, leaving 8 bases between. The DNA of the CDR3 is TGTGCCAGCAGTTACTGGGAAAGGGATACGCAGTATTTT. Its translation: CASSYWERDTQYF.

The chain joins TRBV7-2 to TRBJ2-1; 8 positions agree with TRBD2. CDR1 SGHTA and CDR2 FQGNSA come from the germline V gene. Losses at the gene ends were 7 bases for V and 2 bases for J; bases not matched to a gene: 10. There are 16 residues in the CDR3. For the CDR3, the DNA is TGTGCCAGCACCACGGGGGGGAGGGCCGCCTACAATGAGCAGTTCTTC. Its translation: CASTTGGRAAYNEQFF.

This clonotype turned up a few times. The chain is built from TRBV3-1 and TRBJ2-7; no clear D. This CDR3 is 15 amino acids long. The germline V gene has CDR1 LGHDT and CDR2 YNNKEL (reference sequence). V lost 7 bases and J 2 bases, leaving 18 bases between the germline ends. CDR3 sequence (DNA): TGTGCCAGCACCCGGACCGACTCGATACCCTACGAGCAGTACTTC. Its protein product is CASTRTDSIPYEQYF.

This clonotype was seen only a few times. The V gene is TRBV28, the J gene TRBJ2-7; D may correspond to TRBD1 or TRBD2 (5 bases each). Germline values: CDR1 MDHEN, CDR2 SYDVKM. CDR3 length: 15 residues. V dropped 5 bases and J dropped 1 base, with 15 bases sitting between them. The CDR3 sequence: CASSPRGAGSYEQYF. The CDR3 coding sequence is TGTGCCAGCAGTCCCCGGGGCGCCGGGTCCTACGAGCAGTACTTC.